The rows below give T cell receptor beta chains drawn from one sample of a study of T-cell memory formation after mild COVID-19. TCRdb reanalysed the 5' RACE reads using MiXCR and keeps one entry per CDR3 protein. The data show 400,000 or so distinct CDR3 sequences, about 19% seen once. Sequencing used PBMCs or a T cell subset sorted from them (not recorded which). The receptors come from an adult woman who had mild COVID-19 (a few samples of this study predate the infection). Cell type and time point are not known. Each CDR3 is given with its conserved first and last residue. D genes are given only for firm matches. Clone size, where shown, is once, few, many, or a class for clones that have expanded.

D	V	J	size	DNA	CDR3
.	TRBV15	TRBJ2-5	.	TGTGCCACCAGCAGAGGTGTAGAGACCCAGTACTTC	CATSRGVETQYF
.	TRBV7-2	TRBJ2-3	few	TGTGCCAGCAGGTCGGGACTTCTCACAGATACGCAGTATTTT	CASRSGLLTDTQYF
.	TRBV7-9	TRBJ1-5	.	TGTGCCAGCAGCTTAGGACAAGATCAGCCCCAGCATTTT	CASSLGQDQPQHF
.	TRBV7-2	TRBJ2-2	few	TGTGCCAGCACCTTCCGCGAACAGGGCTCCGGGGAGCTGTTTTTT	CASTFREQGSGELFF
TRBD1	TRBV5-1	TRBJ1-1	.	TGCGCCAGCAGCTTACAGGGGGCGCGTGGCACTGAAGCTTTCTTT	CASSLQGARGTEAFF
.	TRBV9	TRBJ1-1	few	TGTGCCAGCAGCGTAGAGAGGGGCACTGAAGCTTTCTTT	CASSVERGTEAFF
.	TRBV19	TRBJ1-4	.	TGTGCCAGTCTGGCCCGGACAGCAACTAATGAAAAACTGTTTTTT	CASLARTATNEKLFF
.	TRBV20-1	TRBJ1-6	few	TGCAGTGCTAGAGATCGATTTTTTATCAATTCACCCCTCCACTTT	CSARDRFFINSPLHF
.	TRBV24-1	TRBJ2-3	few	TGTGCCACCAGTGTCGCAGCGGGTGGACCAGATACGCAGTATTTT	CATSVAAGGPDTQYF
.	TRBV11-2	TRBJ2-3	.	TGTGCCAGCAGCCCCACCACAGGCCATAGCACAGATACGCAGTATTTT	CASSPTTGHSTDTQYF
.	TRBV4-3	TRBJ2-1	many	TGCGCCAGCAGCCAGGATAGCTTATCTTACAATGAGCAGTTCTTC	CASSQDSLSYNEQFF
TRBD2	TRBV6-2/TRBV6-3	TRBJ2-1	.	TGTGCCAGCAGGGATCCTAGCGGGAGGCGGGTTGAGCAGTTCTTC	CASRDPSGRRVEQFF
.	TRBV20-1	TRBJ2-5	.	TGCAGTGCTCCCCCGGGGGAAGAGACCCAGTACTTC	CSAPPGEETQYF
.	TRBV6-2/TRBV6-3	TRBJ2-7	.	TGTGCCACCGAGGACAGCACCTCCTACGAGCAGTACTTC	CATEDSTSYEQYF
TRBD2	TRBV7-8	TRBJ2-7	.	TGTGCCAGCAGCTTAGGTAGCGGGGGAAACGAGCAGTACTTC	CASSLGSGGNEQYF
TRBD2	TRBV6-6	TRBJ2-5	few	TGTGCCAGCAGTTACTCGGGATTAGGTAGCGGGAGAGGGAGAGAGACCCAGTACTTC	CASSYSGLGSGRGRETQYF
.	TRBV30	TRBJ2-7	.	TGTGCCTGGAGTGCTATATCCTACGAGCAGTACTTC	CAWSAISYEQYF
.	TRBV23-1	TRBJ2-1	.	TGCGCCAGCAGTCAGTGTGGGAGGCCCTACAATGAGCAGTTCTTC	CASSQCGRPYNEQFF
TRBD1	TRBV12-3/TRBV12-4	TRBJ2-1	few	TGTGCCAGCAGTCCCACCTCGACAGGGGGTGGGAATGAGCAGTTCTTC	CASSPTSTGGGNEQFF
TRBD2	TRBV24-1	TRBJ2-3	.	TGTGCCACCAAACCGGGAGGAGGCACAGATACGCAGTATTTT	CATKPGGGTDTQYF
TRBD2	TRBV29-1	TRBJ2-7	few	TGCAGCGTTGGGGACGGGACTAGCGGTTACCTCGGGGCCTACGAGCAGTACTTC	CSVGDGTSGYLGAYEQYF
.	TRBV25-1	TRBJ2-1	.	TGTGCCAGCAGTGACAGGGGCCCGAGCATATACAATGAGCAGTTCTTC	CASSDRGPSIYNEQFF
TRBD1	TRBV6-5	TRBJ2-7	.	TGTGCCAGCAGTCCTGGGACAGGGGAGAGGGAGCAGTACTTC	CASSPGTGEREQYF
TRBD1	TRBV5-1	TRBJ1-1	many	TGCGCCAGCAGCTTGGCCAGGGACAGGGTGAACACTGAAGCTTTCTTT	CASSLARDRVNTEAFF
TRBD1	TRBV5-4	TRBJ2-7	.	TGTGCCAGCAGGGATGGCCGGGACAGTTACTACGAGCAGTACTTC	CASRDGRDSYYEQYF
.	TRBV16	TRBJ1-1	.	TGTGCCAGCAGCCAATCGGGGCCTGAAGCTTTCTTT	CASSQSGPEAFF
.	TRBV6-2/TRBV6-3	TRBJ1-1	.	TGTGCCAGCAGTTACGACTTTGACAGTGTCGCTTTCTTT	CASSYDFDSVAFF
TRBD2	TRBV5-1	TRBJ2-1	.	TGCGCCAGCAGCCTACGGACTAGCGGGAGGCTAATAGGTAATGAGCAGTTCTTC	CASSLRTSGRLIGNEQFF
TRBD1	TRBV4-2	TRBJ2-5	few	TGTGCCAGCAGCCCCCGGACAGGGAGGGAGACCCAGTACTTC	CASSPRTGRETQYF
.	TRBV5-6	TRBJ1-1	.	TGTGCCAGCAGCTTGGCCCCAAACCCTAAAGCTTTCTTT	CASSLAPNPKAFF
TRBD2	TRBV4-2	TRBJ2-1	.	TGTGCCAGCAGCCAAGATCGGACGGGGGGGGATGAGCAGTTCTTC	CASSQDRTGGDEQFF
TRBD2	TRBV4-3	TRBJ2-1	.	TGCGCCAGCAGCCAAGTCCTAGCGGGAGGGAGAAATGAGCAGTTCTTC	CASSQVLAGGRNEQFF
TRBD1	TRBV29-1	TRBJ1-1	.	TGCAGCGTTGCCGGGACAGGGATTGAAGCTTTCTTT	CSVAGTGIEAFF
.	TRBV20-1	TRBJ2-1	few	TGCAGTGCTAGAGATCAAAAGTTTGTGAGGAACAATGAGCAGTTCTTC	CSARDQKFVRNNEQFF
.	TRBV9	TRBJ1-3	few	TGTGCCAGCAGCGTAGCCAGGGACTCTGGAAACACCATATATTTT	CASSVARDSGNTIYF
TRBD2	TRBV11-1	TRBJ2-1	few	TGTGCCAGCAGCTTAGGAGCGGGAGGTTGGCATGAGCAGTTCTTC	CASSLGAGGWHEQFF
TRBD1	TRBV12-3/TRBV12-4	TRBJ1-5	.	TGTGCCAGCAGTTTTATCGGACAGGTCAATAGCAATCAGCCCCAGCATTTT	CASSFIGQVNSNQPQHF
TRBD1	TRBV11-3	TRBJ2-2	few	TGTGCCAGCAGCTCGGGACAGGGTGGCACCGGGGAGCTGTTTTTT	CASSSGQGGTGELFF
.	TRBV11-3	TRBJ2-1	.	TGTGCCAGCAGCCAGATAGGGGGCTACAATGAGCAGTTCTTC	CASSQIGGYNEQFF
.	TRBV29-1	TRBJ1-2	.	TGCAGCGTTGAAGATCAGGGCGCGGACTATGGCTACACCTTC	CSVEDQGADYGYTF
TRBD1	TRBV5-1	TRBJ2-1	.	TGCGCCAGCAGCTTTCAGGGGGCCTACAATGAGCAGTTCTTC	CASSFQGAYNEQFF